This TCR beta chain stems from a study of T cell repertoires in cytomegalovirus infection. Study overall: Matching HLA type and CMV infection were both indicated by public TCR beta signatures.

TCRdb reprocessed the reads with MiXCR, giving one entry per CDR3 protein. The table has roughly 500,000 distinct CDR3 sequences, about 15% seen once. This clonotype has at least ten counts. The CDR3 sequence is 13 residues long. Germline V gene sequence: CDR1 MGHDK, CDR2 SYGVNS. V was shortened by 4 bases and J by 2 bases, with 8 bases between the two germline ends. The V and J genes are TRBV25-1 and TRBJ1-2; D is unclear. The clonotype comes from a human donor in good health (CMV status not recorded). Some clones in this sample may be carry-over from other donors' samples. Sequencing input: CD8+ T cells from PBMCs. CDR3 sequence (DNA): TGTGCCAGCAGTGGAGGCGGAAACTATGGCTACACCTTC. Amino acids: CASSGGGNYGYTF.